Listed below are T cell receptor beta chains from one sample, sequenced in a study of T cell responses to AZD1222 COVID-19 vaccine. Profiled with immunoSEQ multiplex PCR; TCRdb holds only in-frame clones, not every one. This sample has around 69,000 clones; roughly 90% occur once, and the top ten carry roughly 10%. The sample was peripheral blood, taken on day 0 of AZD1222 vaccination. Receptor source: an adult in good health. The CDR3 runs from the conserved cysteine through the conserved F or W. The D gene is left open where the match is weak. Clone size, where shown, is once, few, many, or a class for clones that have expanded.

D gene: -
J gene: TRBJ2-1
V gene: TRBV9
clone size: -
CDR3 protein: CASSSGLGPNEQFF
CDR3 DNA: TGTGCCAGCAGCTCAGGACTCGGGCCCAATGAGCAGTTCTTC

D gene: -
J gene: TRBJ1-1
V gene: TRBV5-1
clone size: -
CDR3 protein: CASSLADSFTEAFF
CDR3 DNA: TGCGCCAGCAGCTTGGCCGACAGCTTCACTGAAGCTTTCTTT

D gene: TRBD1
J gene: TRBJ2-3
V gene: TRBV2
clone size: -
CDR3 protein: CASSPTRGHGDTQYF
CDR3 DNA: TGTGCCAGCAGTCCAACTAGGGGGCATGGGGATACGCAGTATTTT

D gene: -
J gene: TRBJ2-5
V gene: TRBV7-9
clone size: -
CDR3 protein: CASSLDQPGGTQYF
CDR3 DNA: TGTGCCAGCAGCTTGGACCAGCCCGGGGGGACCCAGTACTTC

D gene: -
J gene: TRBJ2-7
V gene: TRBV11-3
clone size: -
CDR3 protein: CASSLDWAVSYEQYF
CDR3 DNA: TGTGCCAGCAGCTTAGATTGGGCGGTCTCCTACGAGCAGTACTTC

D gene: TRBD2
J gene: TRBJ2-1
V gene: TRBV9
clone size: -
CDR3 protein: CASSTRTSSNEQFF
CDR3 DNA: TGTGCCAGCAGCACCAGGACTAGCTCGAATGAGCAGTTCTTC

D gene: -
J gene: TRBJ2-2
V gene: TRBV25-1
clone size: -
CDR3 protein: CASSELAVGAGELFF
CDR3 DNA: TGTGCCAGCAGTGAATTGGCGGTAGGGGCCGGGGAGCTGTTTTTT

D gene: -
J gene: TRBJ1-2
V gene: TRBV12-3/TRBV12-4
clone size: -
CDR3 protein: CASSLGPYGYTF
CDR3 DNA: TGTGCCAGCAGTTTAGGGCCCTATGGCTACACCTTC

D gene: TRBD2
J gene: TRBJ2-1
V gene: TRBV10-3
clone size: -
CDR3 protein: CAISTREYAYNEQFF
CDR3 DNA: TGTGCCATCAGTACGCGGGAGTATGCCTACAATGAGCAGTTCTTC

D gene: -
J gene: TRBJ1-1
V gene: TRBV6-5
clone size: -
CDR3 protein: CASRKQGAEAFF
CDR3 DNA: TGTGCCAGCAGAAAACAGGGAGCTGAAGCTTTCTTT

D gene: TRBD1
J gene: TRBJ2-2
V gene: TRBV7-2
clone size: -
CDR3 protein: CASSPMTGTVGGELFF
CDR3 DNA: TGTGCCAGCAGCCCCATGACAGGGACGGTTGGCGGGGAGCTGTTTTTT

D gene: TRBD1
J gene: TRBJ1-4
V gene: TRBV12-3/TRBV12-4
clone size: -
CDR3 protein: CASRSGGGGKLFF
CDR3 DNA: TGTGCCAGCAGGTCAGGGGGCGGAGGTAAACTGTTTTTT

D gene: TRBD1
J gene: TRBJ2-5
V gene: TRBV7-9
clone size: once
CDR3 protein: CASSLGGTGKGETQYF
CDR3 DNA: TGTGCCAGCAGCTTAGGCGGGACAGGGAAGGGCGAGACCCAGTACTTC

D gene: TRBD2
J gene: TRBJ2-7
V gene: TRBV9
clone size: -
CDR3 protein: CASSPLAGGLGDEQYF
CDR3 DNA: TGTGCCAGCAGCCCGCTAGCGGGAGGGCTTGGAGACGAGCAGTACTTC

D gene: -
J gene: TRBJ2-3
V gene: TRBV4-1
clone size: -
CDR3 protein: CASSTEGPDTQYF
CDR3 DNA: TGCGCCAGCAGCACTGAGGGTCCAGATACGCAGTATTTT

D gene: -
J gene: TRBJ2-1
V gene: TRBV5-4
clone size: -
CDR3 protein: CASSLGGLHNEQFF
CDR3 DNA: TGTGCCAGCAGCTTGGGAGGGTTGCACAATGAGCAGTTCTTC

D gene: TRBD1
J gene: TRBJ2-5
V gene: TRBV7-9
clone size: -
CDR3 protein: CASSKRWTGSLQETQYF
CDR3 DNA: TGTGCCAGCAGCAAACGTTGGACAGGGTCTCTCCAAGAGACCCAGTACTTC

D gene: TRBD2
J gene: TRBJ2-1
V gene: TRBV5-1
clone size: -
CDR3 protein: CASSSSGGSSYNEQFF
CDR3 DNA: TGCGCCAGCAGCTCCTCGGGCGGGAGCTCCTACAATGAGCAGTTCTTC

D gene: -
J gene: TRBJ2-5
V gene: TRBV29-1
clone size: -
CDR3 protein: CSDGALQETQYF
CDR3 DNA: TGCAGCGACGGGGCCCTCCAAGAGACCCAGTACTTC

D gene: -
J gene: TRBJ1-4
V gene: TRBV28
clone size: -
CDR3 protein: CASTPGGEATNEKLFF
CDR3 DNA: TGTGCCAGCACCCCGGGGGGGGAGGCAACTAATGAAAAACTGTTTTTT

D gene: TRBD2
J gene: TRBJ2-5
V gene: TRBV9
clone size: -
CDR3 protein: CASSGTSLETQYF
CDR3 DNA: TGTGCCAGCAGCGGGACTAGCTTAGAGACCCAGTACTTC

D gene: TRBD2
J gene: TRBJ2-7
V gene: TRBV5-1
clone size: -
CDR3 protein: CASSAISSGSSHEQYF
CDR3 DNA: TGCGCCAGCAGCGCCATATCTAGCGGGAGTTCCCACGAGCAGTACTTC

D gene: TRBD1
J gene: TRBJ2-7
V gene: TRBV15
clone size: -
CDR3 protein: CATSRVLDRGSEQYF
CDR3 DNA: TGTGCCACCAGCAGAGTTTTAGACAGGGGGAGCGAGCAGTACTTC

D gene: -
J gene: TRBJ1-5
V gene: TRBV21-1
clone size: -
CDR3 protein: CASSLLRGLGGKNNQPQHF
CDR3 DNA: TGTGCCAGCAGCTTACTACGAGGGCTGGGAGGGAAGAACAATCAGCCCCAGCATTTT

D gene: -
J gene: TRBJ1-2
V gene: TRBV27
clone size: -
CDR3 protein: CASRPTGAPGYTF
CDR3 DNA: TGTGCCAGCAGACCTACTGGGGCGCCTGGCTACACCTTC

D gene: TRBD1
J gene: TRBJ1-6
V gene: TRBV28
clone size: -
CDR3 protein: CASSIMTGYNSPLHF
CDR3 DNA: TGTGCCAGCAGTATAATGACAGGGTACAATTCACCCCTCCACTTT

D gene: TRBD1
J gene: TRBJ2-4
V gene: TRBV7-9
clone size: -
CDR3 protein: CASSSLGRQGPKNIQYF
CDR3 DNA: TGTGCCAGCAGCTCATTAGGGAGACAGGGGCCCAAAAACATTCAGTACTTC

D gene: TRBD1
J gene: TRBJ1-5
V gene: TRBV28
clone size: -
CDR3 protein: CASRDRGLNQPQHF
CDR3 DNA: TGTGCCAGCAGGGACAGGGGGCTCAATCAGCCCCAGCATTTT

D gene: -
J gene: TRBJ1-2
V gene: TRBV12-3/TRBV12-4
clone size: few
CDR3 protein: CASSSPGIVYTF
CDR3 DNA: TGTGCCAGCAGTTCCCCAGGAATCGTCTACACCTTC

D gene: -
J gene: TRBJ2-3
V gene: TRBV5-1
clone size: -
CDR3 protein: CASSLGTSSILDTQYF
CDR3 DNA: TGCGCCAGCAGCTTGGGAACTAGTTCGATTTTGGATACGCAGTATTTT

D gene: TRBD2
J gene: TRBJ2-7
V gene: TRBV27
clone size: -
CDR3 protein: CASTLRLAGAFEQYF
CDR3 DNA: TGTGCCAGCACCCTGAGGCTAGCGGGAGCATTTGAGCAGTACTTC

D gene: -
J gene: TRBJ2-5
V gene: TRBV2
clone size: -
CDR3 protein: CASTEGLWISAETQYF
CDR3 DNA: TGTGCCAGCACCGAGGGTTTATGGATTAGTGCGGAGACCCAGTACTTC

D gene: TRBD1
J gene: TRBJ1-2
V gene: TRBV6-4
clone size: -
CDR3 protein: CASSPTGNYGYTF
CDR3 DNA: TGTGCCAGCAGCCCGACAGGGAACTATGGCTACACCTTC

D gene: TRBD2
J gene: TRBJ2-2
V gene: TRBV5-4
clone size: once
CDR3 protein: CASSAGLVGGELFF
CDR3 DNA: TGTGCCAGCAGCGCCGGACTAGTTGGCGGGGAGCTGTTTTTT

D gene: -
J gene: TRBJ1-1
V gene: TRBV5-1
clone size: -
CDR3 protein: CASSHWEDTEAFF
CDR3 DNA: TGCGCCAGCTCCCACTGGGAGGACACTGAAGCTTTCTTT

D gene: -
J gene: TRBJ1-5
V gene: TRBV5-1
clone size: -
CDR3 protein: CASSLAPGSNQPQHF
CDR3 DNA: TGCGCCAGCAGCTTGGCCCCAGGTAGCAATCAGCCCCAGCATTTT

D gene: -
J gene: TRBJ2-7
V gene: TRBV7-3
clone size: once
CDR3 protein: CASSLTEGSEQYF
CDR3 DNA: TGTGCCAGCAGCTTAACTGAGGGAAGCGAGCAGTACTTC

D gene: -
J gene: TRBJ2-3
V gene: TRBV12-3/TRBV12-4
clone size: -
CDR3 protein: CASNLADTQYF
CDR3 DNA: TGTGCCAGCAACCTCGCAGATACGCAGTATTTT

D gene: -
J gene: TRBJ1-4
V gene: TRBV12-3/TRBV12-4
clone size: -
CDR3 protein: CASSVGLNEKLFF
CDR3 DNA: TGTGCCAGCAGTGTAGGCCTTAATGAAAAACTGTTTTTT

D gene: -
J gene: TRBJ1-3
V gene: TRBV6-2/TRBV6-3
clone size: -
CDR3 protein: CASSYGAAGNTIYF
CDR3 DNA: TGTGCCAGCAGTTACGGGGCAGCTGGAAACACCATATATTTT

D gene: -
J gene: TRBJ2-7
V gene: TRBV5-5
clone size: -
CDR3 protein: CASSLQSVFPLLEQYF
CDR3 DNA: TGTGCCAGCAGCTTACAGAGTGTCTTCCCCCTACTCGAGCAGTACTTC

D gene: -
J gene: TRBJ2-3
V gene: TRBV7-9
clone size: -
CDR3 protein: CASRTRSTDTQYF
CDR3 DNA: TGTGCCAGCAGGACTAGAAGCACAGATACGCAGTATTTT

D gene: -
J gene: TRBJ2-1
V gene: TRBV14
clone size: -
CDR3 protein: CASSQASPYNEQFF
CDR3 DNA: TGTGCCAGCAGCCAAGCGTCTCCCTACAATGAGCAGTTCTTC

D gene: -
J gene: TRBJ2-7
V gene: TRBV11-3
clone size: -
CDR3 protein: CASSFALRGLGEQYF
CDR3 DNA: TGTGCCAGCAGCTTTGCGTTGAGGGGCCTCGGGGAGCAGTACTTC

D gene: -
J gene: TRBJ1-4
V gene: TRBV7-2
clone size: -
CDR3 protein: CASSFGGVGEKLFF
CDR3 DNA: TGTGCCAGCAGCTTTGGAGGAGTTGGTGAAAAACTGTTTTTT

D gene: -
J gene: TRBJ2-4
V gene: TRBV14
clone size: -
CDR3 protein: CASSQGAGNIQYF
CDR3 DNA: TGTGCCAGCAGCCAGGGGGCGGGGAACATTCAGTACTTC

D gene: TRBD2
J gene: TRBJ2-2
V gene: TRBV19
clone size: -
CDR3 protein: CASGYSGSVSGELFF
CDR3 DNA: TGTGCCAGTGGGTATAGCGGGAGCGTCTCCGGGGAGCTGTTTTTT

D gene: -
J gene: TRBJ1-3
V gene: TRBV3-1/TRBV3-2
clone size: -
CDR3 protein: CASSQDTFGAAGNTIYF
CDR3 DNA: TGTGCCAGCAGCCAAGATACGTTCGGAGCAGCTGGAAACACCATATATTTT

D gene: TRBD2
J gene: TRBJ2-1
V gene: TRBV3-1/TRBV3-2
clone size: once
CDR3 protein: CASSQVAGAQEQFF
CDR3 DNA: TGTGCCAGCAGCCAAGTGGCGGGAGCGCAGGAGCAGTTCTTC